This record looks at one T cell receptor beta chain sequence and its context. This entry belongs to a study of cytomegalovirus exposure and HLA in healthy donors. PCR employed 60 Vbeta and 13 Jbeta primers. The table came from immunoSEQ multiplex PCR; TCRdb's copy has only in-frame clones and leaves some out. Here the sample spans around 130,000 clones, less than 80% being singletons. V lost 1 base to trimming and J lost 5 bases, with 5 bases between them. CDR3 length: 12 amino acids. Germline V CDR1 and CDR2: MGHRA, YSYEKL. The chain has TRBV4-1 and TRBJ1-2; D is unclear. This sequence originates from a man in his forties in good health and CMV-seropositive. Sequencing was performed on PBMCs. CDR3 in DNA: TGCGCCAGCAGCCAAGTTAATTATGGCTACACCTTC. Its translation is CASSQVNYGYTF.